This T cell receptor (beta chain) was sequenced during a study of CD8+ T cells in alopecia areata. The CDR3 sequence is 13 residues long. Trimming left V 0 bases short and J 7 bases short, with 11 bases between. CDR1 SGDLS and CDR2 YYNGEE come from the germline V gene. Sequencing used cDNA as its template, made by extracting RNA and reverse transcribing it. Here immunoSEQ multiplex PCR was the method, and the copy in TCRdb shows in-frame clones only, minus some. The table lists about 23,000 clones, about 50% of them singletons. J is TRBJ2-7 and V is TRBV9; no clear D gene. Source material: NKG2D-high CD8+ T cells sorted from blood. The sequence was collected from a human donor with alopecia areata. The CDR3 nucleotides read TGTGCCAGCAGCGTAGGTGACATGAGAGAGCAGTACTTC. This translates into CASSVGDMREQYF.